Listed below are T cell receptor beta chains from one sample, sequenced in a study of shared clonotypes between healthy human individuals. Data came from immunoSEQ multiplex PCR; TCRdb stores just in-frame clones and leaves some out. Among a few million clones listed, 80% to 95% were seen once. Input material: naive CD4+ T cells from PBMCs. Source of these receptors: a man aged 18 to 35 in good health. Some clones in this sample may be carry-over from other donors' samples. The CDR3 runs from the conserved cysteine through the conserved F or W. The D gene is left open where the match is weak.

j_call v_call d_call cdr3_aa
TRBJ2-5 TRBV7-3 . CASSSIRGPQETQYF
TRBJ1-2 TRBV11-2 TRBD1 CASSSLTGGRRGYTF
TRBJ2-5 TRBV5-6 . CASRPGGRETQYF
TRBJ1-4 TRBV5-6 . CASSPDRGMLEKLFF
TRBJ2-7 TRBV5-4 . CASSPSFSASSYEQYF
TRBJ2-3 TRBV15 TRBD2 CATSRGLAGGEDTQYF
TRBJ1-1 TRBV27 . CASSLSRAGRTEAFF
TRBJ2-7 TRBV6-5 . CASRVREDYEQYF
TRBJ2-3 TRBV9 . CASSARTATDTQYF
TRBJ1-5 TRBV28 . CASSWPVAHQPQHF
TRBJ2-2 TRBV5-1 . CASSLSGAYTGELFF
TRBJ1-2 TRBV6-1 TRBD1 CATTPGTGKDGYTF
TRBJ1-5 TRBV28 . CASSFRGGGNQPQHF
TRBJ2-6 TRBV19 . CATPPRPSGAWAGANVLTF
TRBJ2-7 TRBV28 TRBD2 CASSLSPSGNYEQYF
TRBJ2-5 TRBV9 TRBD2 CASSAGFLAGQETQYF
TRBJ2-4 TRBV5-1 . CASSLDPVSRAKNIQYF
TRBJ1-1 TRBV5-1 . CASSLMPGPTNTEAFF
TRBJ2-7 TRBV5-1 . CATRVGESHEQYF
TRBJ2-5 TRBV15 . CATSRGLETTLGTQYF
TRBJ1-4 TRBV5-1 . CASSFGVTVSEKLFF
TRBJ1-1 TRBV18 . CASRFQLNTEAFF
TRBJ1-2 TRBV2 . CASRGDIGGYTF
TRBJ1-2 TRBV27 . CASSRGGTFYGYTF
TRBJ2-3 TRBV2 . CASSGQGADTQYF
TRBJ1-2 TRBV7-9 . CASSLVGEPNYGYTF
TRBJ2-7 TRBV6-5 . CASSYSQSRNYEQYF
TRBJ1-3 TRBV6-5 . CASSYAGEKNTIYF
TRBJ2-1 TRBV12-5 TRBD1 CASGLVVSGGYNEQFF
TRBJ2-7 TRBV28 . CASTSGATYEQYF
TRBJ2-3 TRBV5-1 TRBD2 CASSPLAGEDTQYF
TRBJ1-5 TRBV6-5 . CASSYSRSQPQHF
TRBJ2-5 TRBV5-1 . CASSLGRQETQYF
TRBJ1-1 TRBV28 TRBD1 CASSARTGQAEAFF
TRBJ2-7 TRBV28 . CASSQGPGLVPEQYF
TRBJ1-5 TRBV28 TRBD1 CASRWGQGVQPQHF
TRBJ1-5 TRBV6-7 TRBD1 CAIARGQKFSLHQPQHF
TRBJ2-3 TRBV27 . CASSPSRVDTQYF
TRBJ1-2 TRBV9 TRBD1 CASSERQGTVSGYTF
TRBJ1-5 TRBV6-6 . CASSYSPQYQPQHF
TRBJ2-6 TRBV6-5 . CASSYGGNRANVLTF
TRBJ2-1 TRBV30 . CACSLAGNEQFF
TRBJ2-1 TRBV30 TRBD2 CAWRRTSGSGSSYNEQFF
TRBJ2-1 TRBV7-3 TRBD1 CASSQYRDREGRNEQFF
TRBJ2-2 TRBV7-2 TRBD1 CASSSYTGGSTGELFF
TRBJ2-2 TRBV7-6 . CASRRTTSGTGELFF
TRBJ2-1 TRBV27 . CASSAYRVDYNEQFF
TRBJ2-2 TRBV5-6 . CASSLVGGRDAGELFF